This entry features one T cell receptor (beta chain) sequence. The specificity of this receptor is unknown. Base-call qualities are not available, and no considerably larger clone is one nucleotide away. This record belongs to a study of memory CD4+ T cells and cytomegalovirus serostatus (dated by TCRdb to between 2018 and 2021). Study-wide context: The cohort included 35 or so healthy adults from Belgium, of whom 9 were CMV seropositive and 24 were CMV seronegative. To replicate a published TCR-based CMV serostatus classifier, the study sequenced CD4+ memory TCRbeta repertoires from a Belgian cohort whose cytomegalovirus serostatus was known. Points the paper makes about the study in general: For CMV serostatus prediction, a median bootstrapped AUC of about 0.94 was reached with the original framework, and a median bootstrapped AUC of about 0.89 was reached with a US-trained random forest. The results were read as suggesting that the CMV-associated TCR signature is, for the most part, present in the CD4+ memory repertoire. Among the roughly 160 previously reported CMV-associated TCRbeta sequences, 67 showed up in the CD4+ memory repertoires, with each one found in between one and five individuals. On the Belgian cohort, the classifier built on the original framework reached a median bootstrapped AUC of around 0.96, with a 95% CI of 0.76-1.00. Only CD4+CD45RO+ memory cells were sequenced, in contrast to the original study, which included naive and memory CD4+ and CD8+ populations.

Genomic DNA was extracted from sorted cells with the Quick-DNA Microprep Kit. Amplification of TCRbeta DNA was done with the immunoSEQ hsTCRbeta kit, following the protocol from the manufacturer. TCRbeta libraries were sequenced on an Illumina MiSeq instrument. As for the authors' bioinformatics: Removing out-of-frame sequences left approximately 2,400,000 distinct TCRbeta sequences, an average of about 70,000 per individual. Two values were used to score each individual: the count of about 150 previously reported CMV-associated TCRbeta sequences and the total count of productive distinct TCRbeta sequences. A beta-binomial model was reimplemented in Python, and scikit-learn random forests with default parameters were trained on data from the US cohort. Classifier performance on the Belgian cohort was reported as the median AUC with percentile confidence intervals calculated over 10,000 bootstrap iterations. The immuneACCESS repertoire file appears here via TCRdb, limited to in-frame rearrangements. These files lack a portion of the clones; in checked studies, under half of the deficit traces to unresolved V genes, and the cause of the others is not known. That table furnishes V, J and clone size, whereas the DNA furnished D and trimming. This sample lists roughly 60,000 clones; roughly four fifths were detected once. The top ten clonotypes cover nearly 0.9% of the sample.

Single viable CD3+CD4+CD8-CD45RO+ cells were sorted as memory CD4+ T cells on a FACSAria II. CMV serostatus was determined with a Roche Elecsys assay detecting serum IgG against CMV pp150, pp28, p38 and p52. After the samples were thawed, total CD4+ T cells were enriched through positive selection using CD4 magnetic microbeads. The samples came from a different study that was designed specifically to examine the CD4+ T cell memory repertoire. Peripheral blood mononuclear cells were isolated and cryopreserved according to standard operating procedures, and serum was kept at -80 degrees C. The staining relied on CD3-PerCP (BW264/56), CD4-APC (RPA-T4), CD45RO-PE (UCHT1) and CD8-Pacific Orange (3B5) antibodies, and Sytox blue was used to exclude non-viable cells. The sample taken for sequencing was memory CD4+ T cells from blood. The TCR sequence derives from an adult in good health and CMV-seronegative.

CDR3 protein: CASRIEHEYNEQFF. In nucleotides, the sequence is TGCGCCAGCAGGATCGAGCACGAATACAATGAGCAGTTCTTC. The receptor chain draws on TRBV5-1 and TRBJ2-1; confidence is insufficient to name the D gene. The CDR3 starts with the cysteine, ends with the phenylalanine, and has 14 residues. Only the CDR3 DNA is retained, 42 bases long and in frame from the first base. The germline V gene encodes CDR1 SGHRS and CDR2 YFSETQ. V loses 5 bases, J loses 4 bases, and the germline ends lie 13 bases apart.